This T cell receptor (beta chain) was sequenced in a study of PD-1 blockade in classical Hodgkin lymphoma. With 8 bases removed from V and 6 bases from J, the gap between germline ends came to 19 bases. This CDR3 region has 14 residues. Germline V lookup: CDR1 MNHEY, CDR2 SMNVEV (reference sequence). Repertoires were generated with immunoSEQ multiplex PCR, while TCRdb's copy carries only in-frame clones and drops some. The sample records more than 35,000 clones, 88% being singletons. All patients experienced relapse after autologous stem cell transplantation, and brentuximab vedotin exposure was variable.

V gene TRBV27 combines with J gene TRBJ1-1, with TRBD1 as a possible D gene (6 bases). The sample consisted of peripheral blood mononuclear cells (PBMCs), taken before the second cycle of nivolumab. This clonotype was obtained from a human donor with classical Hodgkin lymphoma. The CDR3 region is CASGSQGRGPEAFF. CDR3 bases: TGTGCCAGCGGCTCACAGGGAAGGGGACCTGAAGCTTTCTTT.